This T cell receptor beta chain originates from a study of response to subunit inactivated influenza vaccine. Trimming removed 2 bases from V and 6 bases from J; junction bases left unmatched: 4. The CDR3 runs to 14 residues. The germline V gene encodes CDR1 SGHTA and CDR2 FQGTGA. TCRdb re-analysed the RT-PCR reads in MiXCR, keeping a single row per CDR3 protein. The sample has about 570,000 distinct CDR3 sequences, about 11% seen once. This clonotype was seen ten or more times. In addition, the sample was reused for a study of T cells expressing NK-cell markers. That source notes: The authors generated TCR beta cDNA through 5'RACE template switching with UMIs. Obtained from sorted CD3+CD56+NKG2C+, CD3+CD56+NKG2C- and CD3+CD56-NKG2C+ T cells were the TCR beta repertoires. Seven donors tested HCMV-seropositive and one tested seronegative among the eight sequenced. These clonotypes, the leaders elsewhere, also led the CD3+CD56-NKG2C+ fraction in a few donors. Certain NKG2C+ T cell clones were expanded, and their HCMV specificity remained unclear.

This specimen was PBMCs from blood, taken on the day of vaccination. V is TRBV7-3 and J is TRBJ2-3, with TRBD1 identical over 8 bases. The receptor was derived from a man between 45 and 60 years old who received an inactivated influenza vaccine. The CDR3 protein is CASSLRQGADTQYF. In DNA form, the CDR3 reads TGTGCCAGCAGCTTACGGCAGGGGGCTGATACGCAGTATTTT.